This TCR beta chain was observed in a study of CD8 T cells in ankylosing spondylitis. Study results and caveats: Relatively rare in peripheral blood, disease-linked clones were also CD8+.

This clonotype was observed at least ten times. No antigen is known for it. TCRdb fed the 5' RACE reads into MiXCR, producing one record per CDR3 protein. Altogether over 60,000 distinct CDR3 sequences are present, roughly 5.2% being singletons, with the ten largest covering about 2.2%. This TCR came from a male donor with ankylosing spondylitis or in good health (not recorded which). What was sequenced was blood, either unsorted or a sorted T cell fraction (not recorded which).

CDR3 sequence: CASSSPGQGPSAEAFF. The DNA of the CDR3 is TGTGCCAGTTCTTCGCCGGGACAGGGCCCTTCTGCAGAAGCTTTCTTT. V is TRBV5-4 and J is TRBJ1-1, with 9 bases lining up with TRBD1. This CDR3 has 16 residues. The V and J ends lost 8 bases and 8 bases, in that order; junction bases with no gene match: 19. Germline V gene data show CDR1 as SGHNT and CDR2 as YYREEE (reference sequence).